Following are 31 T cell receptor beta chains from one sample sequenced in a study of early T cells in non-severe SARS-CoV-2 infection. TCRdb reprocessed the 5' RACE reads with MiXCR, giving one entry per CDR3 protein. Of nearly 60,000 distinct CDR3 sequences listed, roughly 13% are singletons. Sequencing was carried out using whole blood. Receptor source: an adult who was a healthcare worker with PCR-confirmed SARS-CoV-2 infection or an uninfected control (not recorded which).

This clonotype was picked up many times. This chain links TRBV20-1 with TRBJ1-5; D remains unclear. Trimming stripped 1 base from V and 2 bases from J, with 9 bases between. Per the germline V gene, CDR1 is DFQATT and CDR2 is SNEGSKA (reference sequence). This CDR3 contains 14 residues. Here the CDR3 DNA reads TGCAGTGCTAGAGGCCCTTCTGGCAATCAGCCCCAGCATTTT. This encodes CSARGPSGNQPQHF.

In this sample, this clonotype turned up many times. V usage is TRBV12-3 or TRBV12-4 and J usage is TRBJ1-6; weak D call: TRBD1 (6 bases). This CDR3 comprises 12 residues. Trimming took 6 bases from V and 14 from J, leaving 14 bases between them. DNA for the CDR3: TGTGCCAGCAGCCCCGACAGGTCTGCCCTCCACTTT. It codes for CASSPDRSALHF.

The J gene is TRBJ2-5, the V gene TRBV29-1, with TRBD2 matching 7 bases. V was clipped by 5 bases and J by 5 bases; unmatched bases: 5. The CDR3 contains 12 residues. CDR1 is SQVTM and CDR2 is ANQGSEA in the germline V gene. CDR3 nucleotide sequence: TGCAGCGTTCCTGACGGGGGGGAGACCCAGTACTTC. Residues: CSVPDGGETQYF.

The rearrangement uses TRBV4-1 and TRBJ2-1; no firm D call. Per germline, CDR1 MGHRA and CDR2 YSYEKL. This CDR3 comprises 15 residues. V was trimmed by 0 bases and J by 4 bases, leaving 10 bases between them. CDR3 loop: CASSQDEQIYNEQFF. CDR3 bases: TGCGCCAGCAGCCAAGATGAACAGATTTACAATGAGCAGTTCTTC.

This clonotype was counted many times. This rearrangement joins TRBV7-3 to TRBJ1-1, with D possibly being TRBD1 (5 bases). The V and J ends lost 4 bases and 4 bases respectively, with 10 bases between them. CDR3 length equals 13 residues. CDR1 is SGHTA, CDR2 FQGTGA, per germline. The DNA of the CDR3 is TGTGCCAGCAGCTCAGGGCCCAGCACTGAAGCTTTCTTT. Its protein is CASSSGPSTEAFF.

This clonotype was observed at least ten times. The V and J genes are TRBV9 and TRBJ2-1; no reliable D call. Germline CDR1 SGDLS, CDR2 YYNGEE. Trimming removed 4 bases at V and 3 bases at J, with 8 bases between. The CDR3 spans 13 residues. The CDR3 DNA reads TGTGCCAGCAGCTTGGACCACTACAATGAGCAGTTCTTC. Translated: CASSLDHYNEQFF.

There are many counts of this clonotype. The genes are TRBV5-1 and TRBJ2-4; 10 bases are a match to TRBD2. The CDR3 has 16 residues. With 0 bases clipped from V and 8 bases from J, the junction kept 8 bases outside the gene matches. Germline values: CDR1 SGHRS, CDR2 YFSETQ. The CDR3 loop reads CASSLGLAGSGHIQYF. In DNA form, the CDR3 reads TGCGCCAGCAGCTTGGGACTAGCGGGCAGCGGACACATTCAGTACTTC.

The chain carries TRBV6-6 and TRBJ1-5; TRBD1 aligns across 8 bases. J was trimmed by 9 bases and V by 7 bases; bases with no gene match: 5. The CDR3 is 12 residues long. From germline, CDR1 is MNHNY and CDR2 SVGAGI (reference sequence). Written as DNA, the CDR3 is TGTGCCAGCAATGACAGGGGTTGGCCCCAGCATTTT. Translated: CASNDRGWPQHF.

The V call is TRBV5-1, the J call TRBJ2-4; TRBD1 aligns across 7 bases. The ends lost 4 bases at V and 1 base at J; junction bases unmatched: 8. The V gene's germline CDR1 is SGHRS and CDR2 YFSETQ. The CDR3 length is 16 residues. This CDR3 is CASSHDRARAKNIQYF. The DNA for the CDR3 is TGCGCCAGCAGCCACGACAGGGCACGGGCCAAAAACATTCAGTACTTC.

There are many counts of this clonotype. V gene TRBV27 combines with J gene TRBJ1-5; 8 nucleotides match TRBD1. The germline gives CDR1 MNHEY, CDR2 SMNVEV (reference sequence). The CDR3 runs 14 residues. Trimming at V came to 5 bases and at J to 9 bases, leaving 9 bases not matched to a gene. The DNA of the CDR3 is TGTGCCAGCAGTCCCGGACAGGGCATTGGGCCCCAGCATTTT. It yields the protein CASSPGQGIGPQHF.

This clonotype was seen only a few times. This sequence joins TRBV9 and TRBJ1-4, with 8 bases lining up with TRBD1. From germline, CDR1 is SGDLS and CDR2 YYNGEE. The CDR3 covers 14 residues. Trimming took 4 bases from V and 8 from J; bases not matched to a gene: 7. In DNA, the CDR3 is TGTGCCAGCAGCCCCGGACAGGGATCAGAAAAACTGTTTTTT. Amino acids: CASSPGQGSEKLFF.

The chain employs TRBV27 and TRBJ2-7; a possible D gene is TRBD2 (6 bases). V lost 2 bases, J lost 6 bases, and 8 bases lay in between. The CDR3 length is 12 residues. CDR1 and CDR2 (germline): MNHEY, SMNVEV (reference sequence). In DNA form, the CDR3 reads TGTGCCAGCAGTTTAGTCGGGGGCGAGCAGTACTTC. This codes for CASSLVGGEQYF.

This clonotype was observed once. The chain couples TRBV29-1 to TRBJ2-3; D ambiguous. V was pared by 4 bases and J by 4 bases, with 3 bases between. The CDR3 contains 10 residues. Germline CDR1 reads SQVTM; CDR2 reads ANQGSEA. CDR3 DNA: TGCAGCGTTGTTCCAGATACGCAGTATTTT. It specifies CSVVPDTQYF.

This clonotype was counted many times. The J gene is TRBJ1-2, the V gene TRBV4-2; TRBD1 matches at 9 bases. CDR3 length equals 15 residues. V was clipped by 4 bases and J by 4 bases; unmatched bases: 7. Germline V lookup: CDR1 LGHNA, CDR2 YNFKEQ. The CDR3 nucleotides read TGTGCCAGCAGCCGGACAGGGGAGGCGAGCTATGGCTACACCTTC. It translates to CASSRTGEASYGYTF.

This clonotype was seen only a few times. The V call is TRBV28, the J call TRBJ2-1; tentatively, D is TRBD1 (6 bases). V was shortened by 7 bases and J by 0 bases, with 13 bases between the two germline ends. CDR1 and CDR2 from the germline V gene are MDHEN and SYDVKM. This CDR3 contains 15 residues. DNA of the CDR3: TGTGCCAGCATCCACAGGGTTAGCTCCTACAATGAGCAGTTCTTC. It specifies CASIHRVSSYNEQFF.

CDR3 nucleotide sequence: TGTGCCAGCAGCCCCCACCCTCACAATAGTGAGCAGTTCTTC. Its translation is CASSPHPHNSEQFF. The gene calls are TRBV7-3 and TRBJ2-1; no definite D call. The CDR3 consists of 14 residues. Germline V gene sequence: CDR1 SGHTA, CDR2 FQGTGA. Trimming cost V 5 bases and J 9 bases, with 17 bases left between them.

This clonotype showed up many times. The V gene is TRBV20-1, the J gene TRBJ1-2, with D possibly matching TRBD1 (5 bases). V was shortened by 6 bases and J by 4 bases, with 18 bases between the two germline ends. The CDR3 contains 14 residues. The V gene's germline CDR1 is DFQATT and CDR2 SNEGSKA (reference sequence). The CDR3 coding sequence is TGCAGTGCCGCTAAGGGGCAGGGTACCTATGGCTACACCTTC. This translates into CSAAKGQGTYGYTF.

This clonotype was seen at least ten times. V and J are TRBV2 and TRBJ2-3, with a tentative D call TRBD1 (6 bases). The CDR3 contains 14 residues. Trimming stripped 6 bases from V and 4 bases from J, with 14 bases between. Germline CDR1 and CDR2: SNHLY and FYNNEI. CDR3 sequence: CASRHRDTPDTQYF. The CDR3 DNA reads as TGTGCCAGCAGACACCGGGACACCCCAGATACGCAGTATTTT.

The rearrangement joins TRBV5-4 to TRBJ2-7; possible D gene TRBD1, 6 bases. CDR1 and CDR2 from the germline V gene are SGHNT and YYREEE (reference sequence). This CDR3 comprises 14 residues. The V and J ends lost 4 bases and 5 bases respectively, with 16 bases between them. In DNA, the CDR3 is TGTGCCAGCAGCCCCTCGGTCAGGGGCCACGAGCAGTACTTC. Translated: CASSPSVRGHEQYF.

This clonotype was recorded many times. This sequence joins TRBV11-3 and TRBJ2-1; TRBD2 might be the D (5 bases). This CDR3 is built from 14 residues. Deletions cut 5 bases from V and 6 bases from J, with 14 bases between. Germline V gene data show CDR1 as SGHNT and CDR2 as YENEEA. The CDR3 DNA reads TGTGCCAGCAGCCAAACGTGGGAGTTCAATGAGCAGTTCTTC. It is translated as CASSQTWEFNEQFF.

The rearrangement links TRBV11-2 to TRBJ1-2; the D gene is possibly TRBD1 (5 bases). The CDR3 length is 14 residues. The germline CDR1 and CDR2 sequences are SGHAT and FQNNGV. Trimming took off 2 bases at V and 8 bases at J, with 15 bases between the two ends. DNA of the CDR3: TGTGCCAGCAGCTTATCCCGGCAGGGTAGCGGCTACACCTTC. Protein: CASSLSRQGSGYTF.

This clonotype appeared many times. This chain links TRBV20-1 with TRBJ2-3; the D is unclear. Trimming shortened V by 0 bases and J by 4 bases, and 11 bases separated the two germline ends. CDR1 and CDR2 (germline): DFQATT, SNEGSKA (reference sequence). The CDR3 sequence is 14 residues long. The CDR3 nucleotides are TGCAGTGCTAGAGATTGGGTCACTCCAGATACGCAGTATTTT. This codes for CSARDWVTPDTQYF.

The V gene is TRBV7-9, the J gene TRBJ1-2, with D tentatively TRBD1 (5 bases). Trimming took off 5 bases at V and 12 bases at J, with 16 bases between the two ends. Germline-derived CDR1 and CDR2 are SEHNR and FQNEAQ (reference sequence). This CDR3 comprises 12 residues. CDR3 DNA sequence: TGTGCCAGCAGCACCCAAGACGCAGGGCACACCTTC. This translates into CASSTQDAGHTF.

This clonotype was observed many times. The chain couples TRBV6-2 or TRBV6-3 to TRBJ2-3; D not certain. With 0 bases removed from V and 0 bases from J, the gap between germline ends came to 4 bases. The CDR3 runs to 14 residues. Germline lookup yields CDR1 MNHEY and CDR2 SVGEGT. Here the CDR3 reads CASSYSTSTDTQYF. In nucleotides, the CDR3 is TGTGCCAGCAGTTACTCGACTAGCACAGATACGCAGTATTTT.

This clonotype was counted only a few times. The rearrangement joins TRBV5-4 to TRBJ1-5; D is unresolved. CDR3 length equals 13 residues. Deletions cut 0 bases from V and 1 base from J, with 2 bases between. Germline CDR1 reads SGHNT; CDR2 reads YYREEE (reference sequence). CDR3 coding DNA: TGTGCCAGCAGCTTGGACAGCAATCAGCCCCAGCATTTT. This translates into CASSLDSNQPQHF.

The sample holds a few counts of this clonotype. The chain couples TRBV29-1 to TRBJ2-7, with 7 positions matching TRBD1. Per the germline V gene, CDR1 is SQVTM and CDR2 is ANQGSEA. V dropped 4 bases and J dropped 4; count of bases not matched to a gene: 4. The CDR3 runs to 12 residues. The CDR3 loop is CSVGDSMYEQYF. DNA of the CDR3: TGCAGCGTTGGGGACAGTATGTACGAGCAGTACTTC.

This clonotype has more than one count but fewer than ten. The V and J genes are TRBV24-1 and TRBJ2-1; 7 bases match TRBD1. V lost 7 bases and J lost 4; bases outside the gene matches: 6. This CDR3 region has 14 residues. Germline-derived CDR1 and CDR2 are KGHDR and SFDVKD. CDR3 region: CATRKGASYNEQFF. The CDR3 bases are TGTGCCACCAGAAAGGGGGCATCGTACAATGAGCAGTTCTTC.

This clonotype has at least ten counts. This sequence joins TRBV27 and TRBJ2-1, with a possible D match to TRBD1 (5 bases). The V end lost 3 bases, the J end lost 7 bases, and 7 bases lay between the germline ends. Germline lookup yields CDR1 MNHEY and CDR2 SMNVEV (reference sequence). CDR3 size: 12 residues. The CDR3 sequence is CASSFPGNEQFF. The CDR3, as DNA: TGTGCCAGCAGTTTCCCAGGGAATGAGCAGTTCTTC.

This clonotype was counted only a few times. DNA of the CDR3: TGTGCCAGCAGCGTTACAGATTACTCTGGGGCCAACGTCCTGACTTTC. Protein sequence: CASSVTDYSGANVLTF. This sequence joins TRBV9 and TRBJ2-6; D gene ambiguous. The CDR3 is made up of 16 amino acids. The V end was cut by 2 bases, the J end by 0 bases, with 9 bases between. Germline V gene data show CDR1 as SGDLS and CDR2 as YYNGEE.

The chain couples TRBV20-1 to TRBJ1-1; no reliable D call. This CDR3 is built from 15 residues. Germline V gives CDR1 DFQATT, CDR2 SNEGSKA (reference sequence). Trimming shortened V by 0 bases and J by 0 bases, and 11 bases separated the two germline ends. As DNA, the CDR3 is TGCAGTGCTAGAGAGTTGGGCATTATGAACACTGAAGCTTTCTTT. Its translation is CSARELGIMNTEAFF.

This clonotype was counted a few times. The rearrangement joins TRBV3-1 to TRBJ2-7, with D possibly matching TRBD2 (6 bases). This CDR3 is built from 16 residues. V was shortened by 3 bases and J by 0 bases, with 15 bases between the two germline ends. The germline V gene has CDR1 LGHDT and CDR2 YNNKEL (reference sequence). This CDR3 is CASSQGTAGPSYEQYF. For the CDR3, the DNA is TGTGCCAGCAGCCAGGGCACAGCGGGCCCCTCCTACGAGCAGTACTTC.